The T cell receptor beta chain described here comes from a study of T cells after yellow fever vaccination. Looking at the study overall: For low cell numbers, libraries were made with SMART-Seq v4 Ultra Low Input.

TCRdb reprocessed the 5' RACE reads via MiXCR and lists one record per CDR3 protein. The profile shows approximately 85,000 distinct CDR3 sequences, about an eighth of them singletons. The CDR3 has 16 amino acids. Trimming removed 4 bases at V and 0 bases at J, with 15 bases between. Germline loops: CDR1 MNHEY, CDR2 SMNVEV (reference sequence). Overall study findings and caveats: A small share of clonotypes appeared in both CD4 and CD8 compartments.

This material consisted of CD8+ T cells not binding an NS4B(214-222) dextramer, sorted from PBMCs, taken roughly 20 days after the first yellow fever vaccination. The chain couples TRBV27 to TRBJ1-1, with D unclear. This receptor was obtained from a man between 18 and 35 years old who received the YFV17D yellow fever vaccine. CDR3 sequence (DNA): TGTGCCAGCAGTTCATATCCCGGCGTTATGAACACTGAAGCTTTCTTT. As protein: CASSSYPGVMNTEAFF.